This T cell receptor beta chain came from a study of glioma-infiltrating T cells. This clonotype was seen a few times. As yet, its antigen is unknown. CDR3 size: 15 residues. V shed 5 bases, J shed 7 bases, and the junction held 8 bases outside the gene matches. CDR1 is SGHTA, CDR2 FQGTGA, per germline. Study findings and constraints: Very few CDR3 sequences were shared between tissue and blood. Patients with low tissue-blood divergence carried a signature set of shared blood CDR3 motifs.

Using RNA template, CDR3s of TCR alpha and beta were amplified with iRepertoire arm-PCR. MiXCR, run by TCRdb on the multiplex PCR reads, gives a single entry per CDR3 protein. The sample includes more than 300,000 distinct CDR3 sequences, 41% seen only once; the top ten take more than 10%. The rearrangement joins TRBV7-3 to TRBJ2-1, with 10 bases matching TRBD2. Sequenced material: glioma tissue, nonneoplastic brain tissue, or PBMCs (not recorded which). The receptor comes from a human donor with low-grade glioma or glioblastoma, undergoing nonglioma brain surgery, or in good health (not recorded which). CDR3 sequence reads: CASSLEREGSNEQFF. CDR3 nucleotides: TGTGCCAGCAGCCTGGAGCGGGAGGGGAGTAATGAGCAGTTCTTC.